One and the same sample provided the 8 T cell receptor beta chains below, sequenced in a study of cytomegalovirus exposure and HLA in healthy donors. This PCR relied on a set of 60 Vbeta primers and 13 Jbeta primers. The method was immunoSEQ multiplex PCR; TCRdb's version includes in-frame clones alone and lacks a portion of them. Of 200,000 to 250,000 clones in the sample, approximately 88% were seen once. The sequencing input was PBMCs. The receptors stem from a boy under 10 years old in good health and CMV-seronegative.

The chain has TRBV27 and TRBJ2-5; 7 bases line up with TRBD2. With the DNA end fitting TRBJ2-7 better, the J assignment may be wrong. CDR3 length equals 15 residues. Germline V lookup: CDR1 MNHEY, CDR2 SMNVEV (reference sequence). The CDR3 sequence: CASSLGSGNSYEQYF. The DNA of the CDR3 is TGTGCCAGCAGTCTCGGGAGCGGGAATTCCTACGAGCAGTACTTC.

The chain has TRBV7-3 and TRBJ1-2; D uncertain. The CDR3 spans 16 residues. Trimming removed 1 base at V and 3 bases at J, with 15 bases between. CDR1 SGHTA and CDR2 FQGTGA come from the germline V gene. In nucleotides, the CDR3 is TGTGCCAGCAGCTTAAGAGGGCAGACTGGGGACTATGGCTACACCTTC. Translating gives CASSLRGQTGDYGYTF.

This chain joins TRBV5-6 and TRBJ2-3; TRBD1 matches at 8 bases. From germline, CDR1 is SGHDT and CDR2 YYEEEE. V lost 3 bases, J lost 5 bases, and 8 bases stayed unmatched. The CDR3 length is 15 residues. This chain's CDR3 is CASSSRTGIGDTQYF. In DNA, the CDR3 is TGTGCCAGCAGCTCTCGGACAGGGATTGGAGATACGCAGTATTTT.

The chain is built from TRBV5-6 and TRBJ2-7; 10 bases match TRBD1. The J segment lost 7 bases and the V segment lost 0 bases, leaving 4 bases of the junction unmatched. Germline V gene lookup returns CDR1 SGHDT and CDR2 YYEEEE. This CDR3 region has 14 residues. CDR3 bases: TGTGCCAGCAGCTTGGGACAGGGGGCGCTTGAGCAGTACTTC. Translating it yields CASSLGQGALEQYF.

The chain joins TRBV23-1 to TRBJ1-5; no reliable D call. TRBV23-1 counts as an open reading frame of uncertain function. V shed 4 bases and J shed 5 bases, with 15 bases lying between them. This CDR3 contains 15 residues. The CDR3: CASSPTAVTDQPQHF. Written as DNA, the CDR3 is TGCGCCAGCAGTCCCACAGCCGTTACAGATCAGCCCCAGCATTTT.

This rearrangement joins TRBV7-8 to TRBJ2-7; TRBD1 is a possible D gene (6 bases). The CDR3 totals 14 residues. Between the trimmed V and J ends, which lost 1 base and 4 bases, there was a span of 11 bases. The V gene's germline CDR1 is SGHVS and CDR2 FQNEAQ. CDR3 sequence: CASSLVPTGYEQYF. The CDR3 DNA sequence: TGTGCCAGCAGCTTAGTTCCGACAGGATACGAGCAGTACTTC.

In its sample, this clone was seen once. The V and J genes are TRBV5-4 and TRBJ2-6; a weak D match, TRBD1 (5 bases). The CDR3 extends over 16 amino acids. V lost 1 base to trimming and J lost 4 bases, with 12 bases between them. CDR1 is SGHNT, CDR2 YYREEE, per germline (reference sequence). CDR3 region: CASSLQGIAGANVLTF. The DNA for the CDR3 is TGTGCCAGCAGCTTGCAGGGTATAGCAGGGGCCAACGTCCTGACTTTC.

This clone showed up just a few times. The gene calls are TRBV5-6 and TRBJ2-1; 8 nucleotides match TRBD2. The junction had 4 bases not matched to a gene; V was cut back by 4 bases and J by 4 bases. This CDR3 comprises 14 residues. Germline V CDR1 and CDR2: SGHDT, YYEEEE. The CDR3 DNA sequence: TGTGCCAGCAGCCAGAAGCGGGAGTACAATGAGCAGTTCTTC. Its translation is CASSQKREYNEQFF.